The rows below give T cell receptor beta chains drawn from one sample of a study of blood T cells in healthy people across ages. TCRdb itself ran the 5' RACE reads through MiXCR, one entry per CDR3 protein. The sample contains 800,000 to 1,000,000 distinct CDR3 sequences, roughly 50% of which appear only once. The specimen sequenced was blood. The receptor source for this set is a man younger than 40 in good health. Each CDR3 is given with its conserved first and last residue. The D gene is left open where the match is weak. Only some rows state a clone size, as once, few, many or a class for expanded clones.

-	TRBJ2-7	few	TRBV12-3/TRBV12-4	CASSVSGTYEQYF	TGTGCCAGCAGTGTGTCAGGAACCTACGAGCAGTACTTC
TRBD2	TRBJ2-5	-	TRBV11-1	CASSRNGLAGGLNQETQYF	TGTGCCAGCAGCCGAAATGGACTAGCGGGGGGTCTGAACCAAGAGACCCAGTACTTC
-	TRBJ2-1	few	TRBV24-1	CATSDLGLSINEQFF	TGTGCCACCAGTGACCTGGGACTTTCCATCAATGAGCAGTTCTTC
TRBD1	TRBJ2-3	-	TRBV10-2	CASCQGAADTQYF	TGCGCTAGCTGCCAGGGGGCGGCAGATACGCAGTATTTT
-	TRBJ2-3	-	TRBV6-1	CASSERGYTQYF	TGTGCCAGCAGTGAAAGAGGTTATACGCAGTATTTT
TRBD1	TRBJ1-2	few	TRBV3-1	CASSPGTGPYGYTF	TGTGCCAGCAGCCCAGGGACAGGGCCCTATGGCTACACCTTC
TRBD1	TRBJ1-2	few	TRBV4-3	CASSPSRQGLFRGYTF	TGCGCCAGCAGCCCGTCCAGACAGGGCCTTTTTCGTGGCTACACCTTC
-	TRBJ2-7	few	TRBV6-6	CASSSGVGSYEQYF	TGTGCCAGCAGTTCCGGGGTGGGCTCCTACGAGCAGTACTTC
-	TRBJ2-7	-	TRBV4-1	CASSHGPGDPDEQYF	TGCGCCAGCAGCCATGGGCCAGGGGATCCCGACGAGCAGTACTTC
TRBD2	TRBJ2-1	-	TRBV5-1	CASSLLTSGAYNEQFF	TGCGCCAGCAGCCTATTGACTAGCGGGGCCTACAATGAGCAGTTCTTC
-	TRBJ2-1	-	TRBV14	CASSQAGPTSYNEQFF	TGTGCCAGCAGCCAAGCAGGACCCACCTCCTACAATGAGCAGTTCTTC
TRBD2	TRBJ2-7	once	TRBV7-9	CASSKWGQRGPYYEQYF	TGTGCCAGCAGCAAGTGGGGCCAGCGGGGGCCGTATTACGAGCAGTACTTC
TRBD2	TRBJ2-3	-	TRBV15	CATSRDYRAGVMEDTQYF	TGTGCCACCAGCAGAGATTATAGGGCGGGGGTAATGGAGGATACGCAGTATTTT
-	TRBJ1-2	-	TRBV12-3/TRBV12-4	CASRGLGGYGYTF	TGTGCCAGCAGGGGCCTGGGGGGCTATGGCTACACCTTC
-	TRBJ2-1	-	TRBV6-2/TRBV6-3	CASSSAAGLYNEQFF	TGTGCCAGCAGCTCGGCGGCGGGGCTATACAATGAGCAGTTCTTC
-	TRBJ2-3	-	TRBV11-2	CASILEGNTQYF	TGTGCCAGCATCTTAGAGGGAAATACGCAGTATTTT
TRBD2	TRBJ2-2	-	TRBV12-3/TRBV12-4	CASSHRTSPNIGELFF	TGTGCCAGCAGTCACCGGACTAGCCCAAACATCGGGGAGCTGTTTTTT
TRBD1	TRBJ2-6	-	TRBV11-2	CASSLARTGYSSGANVLTF	TGTGCCAGCAGCTTAGCGCGGACAGGGTATTCCTCTGGGGCCAACGTCCTGACTTTC
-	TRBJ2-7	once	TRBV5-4	CASSLVSRESYEQYF	TGTGCCAGCAGCTTGGTTAGCAGGGAGTCCTACGAGCAGTACTTC
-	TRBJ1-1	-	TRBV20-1	CSARGVMAGSDTEAFF	TGCAGTGCTAGGGGGGTCATGGCAGGGTCCGACACTGAAGCTTTCTTT
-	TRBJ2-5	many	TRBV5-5	CASSGRNQETQYF	TGTGCCAGCAGCGGGCGGAATCAAGAGACCCAGTACTTC
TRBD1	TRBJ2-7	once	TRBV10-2	CASSEPWTGGSYEQYF	TGCGCCAGCAGTGAGCCTTGGACAGGGGGATCATACGAGCAGTACTTC
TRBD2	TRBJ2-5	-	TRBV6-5	CASSPVLAEETQYF	TGTGCCAGCAGTCCTGTACTAGCGGAAGAGACCCAGTACTTC
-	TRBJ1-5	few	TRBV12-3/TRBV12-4	CASRISNQPQHF	TGTGCCAGCAGGATTAGCAATCAGCCCCAGCATTTT
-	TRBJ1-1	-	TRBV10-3	CAISDSRTVNTEAFF	TGTGCCATCAGTGATTCCAGGACAGTGAACACTGAAGCTTTCTTT
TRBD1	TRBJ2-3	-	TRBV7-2	CASSVVTGGGTDTQYF	TGTGCCAGCAGCGTAGTGACAGGGGGAGGCACAGATACGCAGTATTTT